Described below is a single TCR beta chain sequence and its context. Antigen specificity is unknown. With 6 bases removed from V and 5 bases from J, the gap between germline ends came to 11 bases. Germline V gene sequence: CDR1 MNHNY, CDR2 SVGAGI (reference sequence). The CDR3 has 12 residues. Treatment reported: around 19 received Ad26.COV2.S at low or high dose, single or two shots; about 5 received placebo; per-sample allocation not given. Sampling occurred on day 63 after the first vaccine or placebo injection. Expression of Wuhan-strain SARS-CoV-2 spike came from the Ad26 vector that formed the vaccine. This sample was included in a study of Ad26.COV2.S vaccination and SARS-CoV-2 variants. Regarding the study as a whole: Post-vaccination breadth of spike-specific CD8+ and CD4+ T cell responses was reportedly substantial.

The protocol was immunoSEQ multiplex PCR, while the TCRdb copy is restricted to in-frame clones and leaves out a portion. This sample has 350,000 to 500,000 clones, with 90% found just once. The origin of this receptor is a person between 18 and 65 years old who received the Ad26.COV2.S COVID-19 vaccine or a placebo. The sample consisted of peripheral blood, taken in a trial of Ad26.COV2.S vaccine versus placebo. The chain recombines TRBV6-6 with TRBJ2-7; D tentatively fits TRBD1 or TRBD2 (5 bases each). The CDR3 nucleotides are TGTGCCAGCAGCTGGGACCGGAACGAGCAGTACTTC. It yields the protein CASSWDRNEQYF.